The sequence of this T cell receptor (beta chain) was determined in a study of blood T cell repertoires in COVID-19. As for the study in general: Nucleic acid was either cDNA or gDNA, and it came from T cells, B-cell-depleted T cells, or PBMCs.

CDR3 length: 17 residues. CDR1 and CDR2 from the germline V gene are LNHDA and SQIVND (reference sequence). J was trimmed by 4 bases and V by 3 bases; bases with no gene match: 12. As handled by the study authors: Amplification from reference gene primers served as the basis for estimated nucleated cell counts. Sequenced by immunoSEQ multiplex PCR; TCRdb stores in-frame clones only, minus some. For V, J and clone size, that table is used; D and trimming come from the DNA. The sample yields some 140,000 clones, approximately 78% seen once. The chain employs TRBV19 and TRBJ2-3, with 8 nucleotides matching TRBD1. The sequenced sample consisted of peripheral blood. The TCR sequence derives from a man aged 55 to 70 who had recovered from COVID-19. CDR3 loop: CASSMGQAFTYADTQYF. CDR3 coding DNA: TGTGCCAGTAGTATGGGACAGGCCTTCACCTACGCAGATACGCAGTATTTT.